This T cell receptor beta chain was sequenced in a study of T cells in Graves' hyperthyroidism and ophthalmopathy. Germline V gene lookup returns CDR1 MDHEN and CDR2 SYDVKM. CDR3 length: 17 residues. There were TCR beta CDR3 regions amplified from RNA transcripts. During a first-round RT-PCR of the TCR CDR3, the HTBI primer set was used. TCRdb fed the multiplex PCR reads into MiXCR, producing one record per CDR3 protein. Here the sample spans roughly 750,000 distinct CDR3 sequences, about a sixth being singletons. This chain connects TRBV28 to TRBJ2-3; TRBD1 aligns across 11 bases. Near its end, the DNA agrees better with TRBJ1-5, so the J call may be wrong. Sequenced: blood. This TCR was recovered from a man between 18 and 29 years old with Graves' hyperthyroidism. CDR3 nucleotides: TGTGCCAGCAGTCCCCCGGACAGGGGGCGTGGGGCAGATACGCAGCATTTT. Amino acid sequence: CASSPPDRGRGADTQHF.